Below, 13 T cell receptor beta chains from the same sample are listed, as sequenced in a study of blood T cell repertoires in COVID-19. TCRdb's table, derived via immunoSEQ multiplex PCR, lists solely in-frame clones and lacks some. The sample records about 140,000 clones, around 87% being singletons. Sample: PBMCs or T cells enriched from blood (not recorded which). These receptors all come from a man between 60 and 70 years old who had recovered from COVID-19.

V and J are TRBV6-5 and TRBJ2-7; 7 bases line up with TRBD1. The ends lost 5 bases at V and 3 bases at J; junction bases unmatched: 4. CDR3 length: 13 amino acids. Germline V gene sequence: CDR1 MNHEY, CDR2 SVGAGI. The CDR3 coding sequence is TGTGCCAGCAGTCGACAGGGAGTCTACGAGCAGTACTTC. This sequence encodes CASSRQGVYEQYF.

The rearrangement links TRBV28 to TRBJ1-3; TRBD1 is a possible D gene (6 bases). The length of the CDR3 is 13 residues. The V gene's germline CDR1 is MDHEN and CDR2 SYDVKM. Trimming took off 8 bases at V and 2 bases at J, with 10 bases between the two ends. CDR3 amino acids: CASGTGTGNTIYF. In DNA form, the CDR3 reads TGTGCCAGCGGAACAGGGACTGGAAACACCATATATTTT.

In this sample, this clone turned up once. The chain couples TRBV7-8 to TRBJ2-2; 8 nucleotides match TRBD2. The germline CDR1 and CDR2 sequences are SGHVS and FQNEAQ. With 4 bases clipped from V and 5 bases from J, the junction kept 6 bases outside the gene matches. This CDR3 region has 15 residues. Here the CDR3 reads CASSSSGGPTGELFF. Here the CDR3 DNA reads TGTGCCAGCAGCTCCTCGGGGGGGCCAACCGGGGAGCTGTTTTTT.

The V call is TRBV27, the J call TRBJ1-2, with D possibly TRBD1 on 6 matching bases. Germline lookup yields CDR1 MNHEY and CDR2 SMNVEV (reference sequence). The V and J ends lost 5 bases and 8 bases respectively, with 18 bases between them. The CDR3 consists of 14 residues. CDR3 nucleotides: TGTGCCAGCAGTCCGCGGACAGACCGAATAGGCTACACCTTC. Its protein product is CASSPRTDRIGYTF.

The chain couples TRBV6-1 to TRBJ1-5; D ambiguous. Deletions cut 1 base from V and 3 bases from J, with 7 bases between. From germline, CDR1 is MNHNS and CDR2 SASEGT. This CDR3 region has 14 residues. The CDR3 loop reads CASSEGPHNQPQHF. In DNA form, the CDR3 reads TGTGCCAGCAGTGAAGGGCCCCACAATCAGCCCCAGCATTTT.

The rearrangement links TRBV6-5 to TRBJ2-1, with TRBD2 as a possible D gene (5 bases). The length of the CDR3 is 12 residues. CDR1 and CDR2 from the germline V gene are MNHEY and SVGAGI. The germline V and J ends were trimmed by 7 bases and 4 bases, with 8 bases remaining between them. The CDR3, as DNA: TGTGCCAGCACCGGGAATTACAATGAGCAGTTCTTC. The encoded protein is CASTGNYNEQFF.

The gene calls are TRBV6-5 and TRBJ1-2; a weak D match, TRBD1 (6 bases). The CDR3 contains 14 residues. Trimming left V 5 bases short and J 8 bases short, with 18 bases between. CDR1 is MNHEY and CDR2 is SVGAGI in the germline V gene. The CDR3 loop reads CASSRLTTGSGYTF. CDR3 coding DNA: TGTGCCAGCAGTAGACTCACCACAGGGTCGGGCTACACCTTC.

The V and J genes are TRBV28 and TRBJ2-7; 8 bases line up with TRBD1. Germline assignment: CDR1 MDHEN and CDR2 SYDVKM. The V segment lost 7 bases and the J segment 0 bases; nucleotides outside the gene matches: 8. The CDR3 length is 15 residues. The CDR3 loop reads CASTGSGGLSYEQYF. As DNA, the CDR3 is TGTGCCAGCACGGGGTCAGGGGGCCTCTCCTACGAGCAGTACTTC.

The chain joins TRBV5-4 to TRBJ2-5; 9 bases line up with TRBD2. CDR1 is SGHNT, CDR2 YYREEE, per germline (reference sequence). With 3 bases clipped from V and 0 bases from J, the junction kept 6 bases outside the gene matches. CDR3 length: 16 residues. The CDR3, as DNA: TGTGCCAGCAGCTCTTTTGCTAGCGGGGACCAAGAGACCCAGTACTTC. It encodes CASSSFASGDQETQYF.

V is TRBV5-4 and J is TRBJ2-3; 10 bases agree with TRBD2. Unmatched junction bases numbered 13, after V lost 4 bases and J lost 5 bases. The germline gives CDR1 SGHNT, CDR2 YYREEE (reference sequence). The CDR3 runs to 17 residues. The DNA of the CDR3 is TGTGCCAGCAGCCCTAAGATCAGCGGGGGGGCCCTAGATACGCAGTATTTT. Protein: CASSPKISGGALDTQYF.

This chain uses TRBV10-2 with TRBJ2-7, with a weak D call TRBD1 (6 bases). V was shortened by 6 bases and J by 1 base, with 7 bases between the two germline ends. Per the germline V gene, CDR1 is WSHSY and CDR2 is SAAADI. The CDR3 sequence is 12 residues long. The CDR3 coding sequence is TGCGCCAGCAGGGACAGATCCTACGAGCAGTACTTC. Encoded protein: CASRDRSYEQYF.

V is TRBV29-1 and J is TRBJ1-1; D is unclear. V lost 7 bases, J lost 1 base, and 16 bases lay in between. This CDR3 spans 14 amino acids. The germline CDR1 and CDR2 sequences are SQVTM and ANQGSEA. The CDR3 DNA sequence: TGCAGCGCCACCGAGGTGCTCTGGAACACTGAAGCTTTCTTT. Protein sequence: CSATEVLWNTEAFF. Complete variable domain (other parts from reference TRBV29-1 and TRBJ1-1): SAVISQKPSRDICQRGTSLTIQCQVDSQVTMMFWYRQQPGQSLTLIATANQGSEATYESGFVIDKFPISRPNLTFSTLTVSNMSPEDSSIYLCSATEVLWNTEAFFGQGTRLTVV.

The V and J genes are TRBV3-1 (or the pseudogene TRBV3-2) and TRBJ2-7, with TRBD1 as a possible D gene (5 bases). Trimming cost V 2 bases and J 2 bases, with 10 bases left between them. The CDR3 has 14 residues. The germline V gene encodes CDR1 LGHDT and CDR2 YNNKEL (reference sequence). For the CDR3, the DNA is TGTGCCAGCAGCCAAAAAGGGGTTACCTACGAGCAGTACTTC. Its translation is CASSQKGVTYEQYF.